There are many counts of the clone carrying this TCR beta chain. The antigen is undetermined. These data originate in a study of neurological immune-mediated disorders. Study observations and caveats: One cluster of related CDR3 sequences contained, by phylogenetic grouping, the repertoires of 18 of 34 multiple sclerosis patients and formed a possible signature.

The CDR3 loop spans 14 amino acids. CDR1 and CDR2 (germline): KGHDR, SFDVKD. V dropped 5 bases and J dropped 0 bases, with 10 bases sitting between them. By 5'RACE with 10-nucleotide random UMIs, the cDNA was made. Over 190 million TCR-beta sequences from 15-18 subjects came out of each sequencing run. TCRdb analysed the 5' RACE reads with MiXCR anew, one entry per CDR3 protein. The repertoire holds approximately 82,000 distinct CDR3 sequences, with around 2.6% as singletons. The J gene is TRBJ2-7, the V gene TRBV24-1, with D possibly matching TRBD2 (5 bases). Sequencing was carried out using PBMCs. The source is a woman between 25 and 40 years old with multiple sclerosis. The CDR3: CATSVTGNSYEQYF. CDR3 nucleotide sequence: TGTGCCACCAGTGTTACGGGGAACTCCTACGAGCAGTACTTC.